These 23 T cell receptor beta chains were all obtained from the same sample, sequenced in a study of cytotoxic CD8 clonotypes in ibrutinib-treated CLL. Some clones are missing from TCRdb's copy, which holds only in-frame ones; the method was immunoSEQ multiplex PCR. Among some 84,000 clones listed, about 86% were seen once. The sample consisted of PBMCs, taken before ibrutinib treatment. Source of these receptors: a human donor with chronic lymphocytic leukemia.

The chain employs TRBV19 and TRBJ2-5; 7 bases agree with TRBD1. This CDR3 comprises 14 residues. Germline V gene sequence: CDR1 LNHDA, CDR2 SQIVND (reference sequence). V trimming: 5 bases; J trimming: 1 base; junction bases outside the gene matches: 4. The CDR3 nucleotides read TGTGCCAGTAGTCGACAGGGTCGCCAAGAGACCCAGTACTTC. It encodes CASSRQGRQETQYF. Full variable domain (outside the CDR3, taken from reference TRBV19 and TRBJ2-5): DGGITQSPKYLFRKEGQNVTLSCEQNLNHDAMYWYRQDPGQGLRLIYYSQIVNDFQKGDIAEGYSVSREKKESFPLTVTSAQKNPTAFYLCASSRQGRQETQYFGPGTRLLVL.

V and J are TRBV30 and TRBJ2-5; a weak D match, TRBD2 (6 bases). Germline V gives CDR1 GTSNPN, CDR2 SVGIG (reference sequence). The germline V and J ends were trimmed by 0 bases and 5 bases, with 16 bases remaining between them. The CDR3 is 15 residues long. This CDR3 reads CAWSVSGPFGETQYF. In nucleotides, the CDR3 is TGTGCCTGGAGTGTAAGCGGGCCATTCGGGGAGACCCAGTACTTC.

The chain employs TRBV19 and TRBJ1-1, with D perhaps TRBD1 (5 bases). The CDR3 has 15 residues. The germline CDR1 and CDR2 sequences are LNHDA and SQIVND (reference sequence). V lost 3 bases, J lost 6 bases, and 17 bases lay in between. CDR3 sequence: CASSIRHRGRAEAFF. The DNA of the CDR3 is TGTGCCAGTAGTATCCGGCACCGGGGCAGGGCTGAAGCTTTCTTT.

The genes are TRBV29-1 and TRBJ1-1; D gene uncertain. Germline loops: CDR1 SQVTM, CDR2 ANQGSEA. The CDR3 is 13 residues long. V gave up 5 bases and J gave up 4 bases, with 14 bases separating them. CDR3 sequence reads: CSVHGPNPTEAFF. The CDR3, as DNA: TGCAGCGTTCACGGTCCGAACCCCACTGAAGCTTTCTTT.

Here the CDR3 reads CASSRQPTNEKLFF. In DNA form, the CDR3 reads TGTGCCAGCAGCCGACAGCCAACTAATGAAAAACTGTTTTTT. The chain uses TRBV7-2 and TRBJ1-4; D may be TRBD1 (5 bases). The CDR3 runs 14 residues. Germline V lookup: CDR1 SGHTA, CDR2 FQGNSA. Trimming pared 5 bases from V and 0 bases from J, leaving 7 bases between.

The V and J genes are TRBV7-9 and TRBJ1-4; a weak D match, TRBD1 (5 bases). The CDR3 spans 18 residues. The V and J ends lost 2 bases and 1 base respectively, with 17 bases between them. The germline CDR1 and CDR2 sequences are SEHNR and FQNEAQ (reference sequence). In nucleotides, the CDR3 is TGTGCCAGCAGCTTACCAACCTTGGGGGTGAGAACTAATGAAAAACTGTTTTTT. It specifies CASSLPTLGVRTNEKLFF.

The chain combines TRBV28 with TRBJ1-5, with no clear D. This CDR3 comprises 11 residues. Germline loops: CDR1 MDHEN, CDR2 SYDVKM. The V and J ends lost 4 bases and 6 bases respectively, with 4 bases between them. Here the CDR3 reads CASSSGQPQHF. CDR3 nucleotide sequence: TGTGCCAGCAGTTCAGGTCAGCCCCAGCATTTT. Full variable domain (remainder filled in from reference TRBV28 and TRBJ1-5): DVKVTQSSRYLVKRTGEKVFLECVQDMDHENMFWYRQDPGLGLRLIYFSYDVKMKEKGDIPEGYSVSREKKERFSLILESASTNQTSMYLCASSSGQPQHFGDGTRLSIL.

The table lists this clone with a count of one. V is TRBV30 and J is TRBJ2-7, with D possibly being TRBD2 (5 bases). V lost 1 base, J lost 6 bases, and 10 bases lay in between. This CDR3 is built from 12 residues. CDR1 and CDR2 (germline): GTSNPN, SVGIG (reference sequence). This chain's CDR3 is CAWSGTRSEQYF. DNA for the CDR3: TGTGCCTGGAGTGGAACTAGAAGCGAGCAGTACTTC.

The table lists this clone with a few counts. The rearrangement uses TRBV4-2 and TRBJ1-5, with D maybe TRBD1 (5 bases). V lost 0 bases to trimming and J lost 2 bases, with 5 bases between them. Germline lookup yields CDR1 LGHNA and CDR2 YNFKEQ. CDR3 size: 14 residues. The CDR3 here is CASSQDRGNQPQHF. The CDR3 region has the DNA TGTGCCAGCAGCCAAGACAGGGGCAATCAGCCCCAGCATTTT.

The chain is built from TRBV9 and TRBJ1-4, with D maybe TRBD1 (6 bases). Germline lookup yields CDR1 SGDLS and CDR2 YYNGEE. Trimming took 4 bases from V and 8 from J, leaving 21 bases between them. CDR3 length equals 16 residues. The DNA for the CDR3 is TGTGCCAGCAGCTCCCGAGCGAACAGGGTTGAGGAAAAACTGTTTTTT. Translated: CASSSRANRVEEKLFF.

The chain joins TRBV5-8 to TRBJ1-4, with no clear D. Trimming removed 5 bases from V and 4 bases from J, with 9 bases in between. This CDR3 is 13 amino acids long. Germline V CDR1 and CDR2: SGHTS, YDEGEE. The CDR3 sequence: CASSLNLNEKLFF. The CDR3 DNA is TGTGCCAGCAGTCTGAACCTTAATGAAAAACTGTTTTTT.

This sequence joins TRBV6-1 and TRBJ2-7, with 8 nucleotides matching TRBD2. Trimming removed 6 bases from V and 3 bases from J; junction bases left unmatched: 10. There are 15 residues in the CDR3. The germline V gene has CDR1 MNHNS and CDR2 SASEGT. Here the CDR3 reads CASRGIAGFHYEQYF. The CDR3, as DNA: TGTGCCAGCAGGGGCATAGCGGGGTTTCACTACGAGCAGTACTTC.

The J gene is TRBJ1-4, the V gene TRBV29-1; D ambiguous. The V gene lost 3 bases and the J gene lost 8 bases, with 16 bases spanning the gap. Germline values: CDR1 SQVTM, CDR2 ANQGSEA. This CDR3 contains 14 residues. CDR3 residues: CSVDLDPTREKLFF. CDR3 nucleotides: TGCAGCGTTGATCTGGACCCCACGCGCGAAAAACTGTTTTTT.

Here the CDR3 reads CASSVRSSNYNEQFF. The CDR3 DNA reads as TGTGCCAGCAGCGTAAGGTCGTCCAACTACAATGAGCAGTTCTTC. The chain links TRBV9 to TRBJ2-1; D unclear. CDR1 is SGDLS, CDR2 YYNGEE, per germline. Trimming shortened V by 1 base and J by 3 bases, and 11 bases separated the two germline ends. The CDR3 loop spans 15 amino acids.

This CDR3 reads CASSLDAREGREQFF. In DNA, the CDR3 is TGTGCCAGCAGCTTAGACGCGCGGGAGGGCCGGGAGCAGTTCTTC. The chain couples TRBV7-9 to TRBJ2-1, with 9 positions matching TRBD2. Germline values: CDR1 SEHNR, CDR2 FQNEAQ (reference sequence). V gave up 1 base and J gave up 10 bases; unmatched junction bases: 8. This CDR3 is 15 amino acids long.

V is TRBV19 and J is TRBJ2-5; tentatively, D is TRBD2 (5 bases). Trimming removed 4 bases at V and 5 bases at J, with 14 bases between. The CDR3 has 14 amino acids. Germline CDR1 and CDR2: LNHDA and SQIVND (reference sequence). This chain's CDR3 is CASSTEAVRETQYF. CDR3 coding DNA: TGTGCCAGTAGTACCGAAGCGGTACGGGAGACCCAGTACTTC.

The J gene is TRBJ2-3, the V gene TRBV6-6, with D perhaps given as TRBD1 or TRBD2 (6 bases each). Germline V gene sequence: CDR1 MNHNY, CDR2 SVGAGI (reference sequence). This CDR3 has 15 residues. Between the trimmed V and J ends, which lost 10 bases and 13 bases, there was a span of 30 bases. This chain's CDR3 is CATAAGLRGAPKEYF. The CDR3, as DNA: TGTGCCACAGCTGCGGGCTTGAGGGGGGCACCCAAGGAGTATTTT.

The rearrangement links TRBV2 to TRBJ2-7, with 10 bases lining up with TRBD1. The CDR3 consists of 14 residues. The junction had 6 bases not matched to a gene; V was cut back by 8 bases and J by 2 bases. Per germline, CDR1 SNHLY and CDR2 FYNNEI. The CDR3 sequence: CASLSGTGAYEQYF. CDR3 bases: TGTGCCAGCTTGTCTGGGACAGGGGCCTACGAGCAGTACTTC. The full variable domain, with the rest looked up from reference TRBV2 and TRBJ2-7, is EPEVTQTPSHQVTQMGQEVILRCVPISNHLYFYWYRQILGQKVEFLVSFYNNEISEKSEIFDDQFSVERPDGSNFTLKIRSTKLEDSAMYFCASLSGTGAYEQYFGPGTRLTVT.

The CDR3 is CASRSGTSVLEQFF. The CDR3 nucleotides read TGCGCCAGCAGATCCGGGACTAGCGTCTTAGAGCAGTTCTTC. This chain uses TRBV5-1 with TRBJ2-1; TRBD2 matches at 10 bases. V lost 5 bases, J lost 10 bases, and 9 bases stayed unmatched. CDR3 length equals 14 residues. The germline V gene has CDR1 SGHRS and CDR2 YFSETQ. Variable domain in full (rest from reference TRBV5-1 and TRBJ2-1): KAGVTQTPRYLIKTRGQQVTLSCSPISGHRSVSWYQQTPGQGLQFLFEYFSETQRNKGNFPGRFSGRQFSNSRSEMNVSTLELGDSALYLCASRSGTSVLEQFFGPGTRLTVL.

V usage is TRBV7-2 and J usage is TRBJ1-3; the match to TRBD1 covers 7 bases. The V and J ends lost 4 bases and 1 base, in that order; junction bases with no gene match: 7. This CDR3 is 16 amino acids long. Germline V gene sequence: CDR1 SGHTA, CDR2 FQGNSA. The CDR3 spells CASSSGTDFSGNTIYF. CDR3 sequence (DNA): TGTGCCAGCAGCTCGGGGACAGACTTTTCTGGAAACACCATATATTTT.

The rearrangement uses TRBV27 and TRBJ2-1; 13 positions match TRBD2. CDR1 is MNHEY, CDR2 SMNVEV, per germline (reference sequence). J lost 6 bases, V lost 4 bases, and 3 bases had no gene match. The CDR3 has 15 residues. This CDR3 reads CASSSGTSGINEQFF. The CDR3 region has the DNA TGTGCCAGCAGTTCCGGGACTAGCGGGATCAATGAGCAGTTCTTC.

V gene TRBV10-1 combines with J gene TRBJ1-1; unclear D gene. Deletions cut 3 bases from V and 1 base from J, with 3 bases between. Germline V gene data show CDR1 as WNHNN and CDR2 as SYGVQD (reference sequence). The CDR3 is 12 residues long. The CDR3 DNA reads as TGCGCCAGCAGTGAAGGGAACACTGAAGCTTTCTTT. It is translated as CASSEGNTEAFF.

This rearrangement joins TRBV19 to TRBJ1-1; possible D gene TRBD1, 5 bases. Germline-derived CDR1 and CDR2 are LNHDA and SQIVND (reference sequence). Trimming took 0 bases from V and 0 from J, leaving 11 bases between them. This CDR3 is built from 16 residues. This CDR3 reads CASSIDHKGMNTEAFF. CDR3 sequence (DNA): TGTGCCAGTAGTATAGATCATAAGGGGATGAACACTGAAGCTTTCTTT.